Each of the 6 T cell receptor beta chains below was sequenced from the same sample in a study of cytomegalovirus exposure and HLA in healthy donors. The PCR ran on 60 Vbeta and 13 Jbeta primers. Sequencing was performed with immunoSEQ multiplex PCR; in TCRdb, only in-frame clones are kept and a portion is missing. The sample has approximately 100,000 clones, more than 80% seen once; the top ten hold about 4.3%. Sequenced: PBMCs. These receptors all come from a man under 40 in good health and CMV-seronegative.

This rearrangement joins TRBV4-1 to TRBJ2-7; 11 bases align to TRBD1. Germline V gives CDR1 MGHRA, CDR2 YSYEKL. The CDR3 has 13 residues. V was pared by 3 bases and J by 9 bases, with 4 bases of the junction left unmatched. The CDR3: CASSQDRGLGQYF. CDR3 nucleotide sequence: TGCGCCAGCAGCCAGGACAGGGGGCTGGGGCAGTACTTC.

The V and J genes are TRBV7-8 and TRBJ2-3, with D perhaps matching TRBD1 (5 bases). Trimming removed 0 bases at V and 3 bases at J, with 16 bases between. CDR1 is SGHVS, CDR2 FQNEAQ, per germline. This CDR3 has 17 amino acids. CDR3 DNA: TGTGCCAGCAGCTTAGCGCAAGGGGTCTCGGGTACAGATACGCAGTATTTT. This encodes CASSLAQGVSGTDTQYF.

This clone was seen more than once but under ten times. V gene TRBV5-1 combines with J gene TRBJ2-1; TRBD2 matches at 12 bases. The V gene end was trimmed by 6 bases and the J gene end by 7 bases; junction bases not matched to a gene: 5. The CDR3 covers 14 residues. Germline CDR1 is SGHRS and CDR2 is YFSETQ. The CDR3 loop is CASKETSGRNEQFF. DNA of the CDR3: TGCGCCAGCAAAGAGACTAGCGGGAGAAATGAGCAGTTCTTC.

This chain uses TRBV6-1 with TRBJ2-7, with D tentatively TRBD2 (6 bases). The germline gives CDR1 MNHNS, CDR2 SASEGT. This CDR3 has 14 amino acids. Trimming removed 2 bases from V and 3 bases from J, with 11 bases in between. CDR3 sequence reads: CASSENWGLYEQYF. The CDR3 DNA sequence: TGTGCCAGCAGTGAAAATTGGGGACTCTACGAGCAGTACTTC.

The gene calls are TRBV5-4 and TRBJ1-4, with D perhaps matching TRBD1 (5 bases). The CDR3 sequence is 13 residues long. Germline V CDR1 and CDR2: SGHNT, YYREEE (reference sequence). V lost 7 bases and J 1 base, leaving 8 bases between the germline ends. The CDR3 nucleotides read TGTGCCAGCCGGGGGGGAACTAATGAAAAACTGTTTTTT. This codes for CASRGGTNEKLFF. The full variable domain, its missing parts supplied by reference TRBV5-4 and TRBJ1-4, is ETGVTQSPTHLIKTRGQQVTLRCSSQSGHNTVSWYQQALGQGPQFIFQYYREEENGRGNFPPRFSGLQFPNYSSELNVNALELDDSALYLCASRGGTNEKLFFGSGTQLSVL.

The genes are TRBV28 and TRBJ2-5; 9 nucleotides align to TRBD2. Germline V gives CDR1 MDHEN, CDR2 SYDVKM. The CDR3 spans 16 residues. Trimming removed 4 bases from V and 4 bases from J; junction bases left unmatched: 10. CDR3 sequence reads: CASSSLSGRPTETQYF. The DNA of the CDR3 is TGTGCCAGCAGTTCCCTGAGCGGGAGGCCCACAGAGACCCAGTACTTC.